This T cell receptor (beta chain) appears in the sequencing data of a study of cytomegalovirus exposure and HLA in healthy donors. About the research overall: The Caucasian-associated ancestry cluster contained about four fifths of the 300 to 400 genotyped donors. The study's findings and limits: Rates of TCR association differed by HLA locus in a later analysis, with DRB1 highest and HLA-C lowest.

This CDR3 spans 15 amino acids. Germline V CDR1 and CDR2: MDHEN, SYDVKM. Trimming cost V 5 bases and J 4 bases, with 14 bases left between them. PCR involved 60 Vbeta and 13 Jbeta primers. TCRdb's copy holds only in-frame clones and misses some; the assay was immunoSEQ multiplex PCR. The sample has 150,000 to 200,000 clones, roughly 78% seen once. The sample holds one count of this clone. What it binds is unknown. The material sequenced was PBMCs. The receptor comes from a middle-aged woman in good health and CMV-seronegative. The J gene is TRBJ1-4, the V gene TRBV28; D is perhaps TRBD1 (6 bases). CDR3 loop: CASSTQGTGNEKLFF. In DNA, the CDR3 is TGTGCCAGCAGTACACAGGGAACCGGTAATGAAAAACTGTTTTTT.